This T cell receptor beta chain was retrieved from a study of blood T cell repertoires in COVID-19. Study details: Italy, Spain and the United States were the sources of the convalescent and acute COVID-19 samples. Sources were T cells, B-cell-depleted T cells, or PBMCs; the material itself was cDNA or gDNA.

Authors' analysis steps: Amplifying reference gene primers gave estimates of nucleated cell counts. Produced via immunoSEQ multiplex PCR; TCRdb's table is partial and in-frame only. The V and J calls and the clone size are those of that table, but D and trimming were determined from the DNA. The repertoire holds 90,000 or so clones, with around nine tenths as singletons. Trimming took 2 bases from V and 6 from J, leaving 13 bases between them. There are 15 residues in the CDR3. Germline loops: CDR1 SNHLY, CDR2 FYNNEI. Sample: peripheral blood. This TCR derives from an elderly man with active or convalescent COVID-19. V and J are TRBV2 and TRBJ2-2, with D tentatively TRBD2 (6 bases). The CDR3 coding sequence is TGTGCCAGCAGTGAATTTAGCGGAGCCCCCGGGGAGCTGTTTTTT. It translates to CASSEFSGAPGELFF. Together with reference TRBV2 and TRBJ2-2, the CDR3 gives the full variable domain: EPEVTQTPSHQVTQMGQEVILRCVPISNHLYFYWYRQILGQKVEFLVSFYNNEISEKSEIFDDQFSVERPDGSNFTLKIRSTKLEDSAMYFCASSEFSGAPGELFFGEGSRLTVL.